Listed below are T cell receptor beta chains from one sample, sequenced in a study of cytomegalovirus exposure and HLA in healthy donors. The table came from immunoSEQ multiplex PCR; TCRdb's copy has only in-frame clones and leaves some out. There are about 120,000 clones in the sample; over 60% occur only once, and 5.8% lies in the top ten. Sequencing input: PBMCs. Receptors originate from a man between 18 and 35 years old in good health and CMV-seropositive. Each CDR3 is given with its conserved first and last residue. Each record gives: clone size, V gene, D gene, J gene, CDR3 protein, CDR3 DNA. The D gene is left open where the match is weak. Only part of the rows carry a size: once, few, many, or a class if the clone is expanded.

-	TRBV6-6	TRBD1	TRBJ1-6	CASSPAETGDSPLHF	TGTGCCAGCAGCCCCGCCGAGACAGGGGATTCACCCCTCCACTTT
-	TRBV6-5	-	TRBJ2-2	CASSPTETGELFF	TGTGCCAGCAGCCCTACAGAGACCGGGGAGCTGTTTTTT
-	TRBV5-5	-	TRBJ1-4	CASSRIGGPSTNEKLFF	TGTGCCAGCAGCCGGATTGGCGGCCCGTCAACTAATGAAAAACTGTTTTTT
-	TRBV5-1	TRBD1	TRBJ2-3	CASSPPSQGDTQYF	TGCGCCAGCAGTCCACCCTCACAGGGGGATACGCAGTATTTT
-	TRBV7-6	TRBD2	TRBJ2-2	CASSFGTSSNTGELFF	TGTGCCAGCAGCTTCGGGACTAGCAGTAACACCGGGGAGCTGTTTTTT
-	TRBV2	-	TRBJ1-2	CASTSDNPGYTF	TGTGCCAGCACCTCCGACAACCCTGGCTACACCTTC
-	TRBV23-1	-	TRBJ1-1	CASSQSFLKGGRAEAFF	TGCGCCAGCAGTCAATCGTTCCTCAAGGGAGGGCGGGCTGAAGCTTTCTTT
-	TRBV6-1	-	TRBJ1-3	CASSSDSSSGNTIYF	TGTGCCAGCAGTAGCGACAGCTCGTCTGGAAACACCATATATTTT
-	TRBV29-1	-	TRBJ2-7	CSVEGYRGGAYEQYF	TGCAGCGTTGAAGGGTACAGGGGGGGAGCCTACGAGCAGTACTTC
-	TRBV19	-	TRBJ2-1	CASSPGGVWGYNEQFF	TGTGCCAGTAGCCCAGGAGGGGTTTGGGGTTACAATGAGCAGTTCTTC
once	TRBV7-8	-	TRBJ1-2	CASSFRTDGGYTF	TGTGCCAGCAGCTTTCGGACAGATGGGGGCTACACCTTC
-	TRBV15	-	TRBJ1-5	CATSLTGDGNQPQHF	TGTGCCACCAGCTTGACAGGCGATGGCAATCAGCCCCAGCATTTT
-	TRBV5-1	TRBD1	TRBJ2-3	CASSLVTGQSADTQYF	TGCGCCAGCAGCTTGGTGACAGGGCAGAGCGCAGATACGCAGTATTTT
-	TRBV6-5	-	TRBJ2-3	CASSYSGGTDTQYF	TGTGCCAGCAGTTACTCCGGAGGCACAGATACGCAGTATTTT
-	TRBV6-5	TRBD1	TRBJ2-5	CASSGTEETQYF	TGTGCCAGCAGTGGGACAGAAGAGACCCAATACTTC
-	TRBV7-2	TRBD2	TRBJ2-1	CASSLALAGVFEQFF	TGTGCCAGCAGCTTAGCACTAGCGGGAGTTTTTGAGCAGTTCTTC
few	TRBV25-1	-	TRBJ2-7	CASSKTREFKGITREQYF	TGTGCCAGCAGTAAAACTCGGGAGTTTAAAGGAATTACGAGGGAGCAGTACTTC
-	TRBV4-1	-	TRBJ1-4	CASSQGRGPTNEKLFF	TGCGCCAGCAGCCAAGGTCGGGGTCCAACTAATGAAAAACTGTTTTTT
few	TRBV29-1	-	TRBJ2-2	CSVGGLENTGELFF	TGCAGCGTCGGGGGTTTAGAGAACACCGGGGAGCTGTTTTTT
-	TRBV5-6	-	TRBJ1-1	CASGTVMNTEAFF	TGTGCCAGTGGTACGGTCATGAACACTGAAGCTTTCTTT
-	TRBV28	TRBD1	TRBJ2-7	CASLSGQTYEQYF	TGTGCCAGTTTATCGGGACAGACCTACGAGCAGTACTTC
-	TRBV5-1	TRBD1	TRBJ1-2	CASSPGQGSYGYTF	TGCGCCAGCAGCCCGGGACAGGGAAGCTATGGCTACACCTTC